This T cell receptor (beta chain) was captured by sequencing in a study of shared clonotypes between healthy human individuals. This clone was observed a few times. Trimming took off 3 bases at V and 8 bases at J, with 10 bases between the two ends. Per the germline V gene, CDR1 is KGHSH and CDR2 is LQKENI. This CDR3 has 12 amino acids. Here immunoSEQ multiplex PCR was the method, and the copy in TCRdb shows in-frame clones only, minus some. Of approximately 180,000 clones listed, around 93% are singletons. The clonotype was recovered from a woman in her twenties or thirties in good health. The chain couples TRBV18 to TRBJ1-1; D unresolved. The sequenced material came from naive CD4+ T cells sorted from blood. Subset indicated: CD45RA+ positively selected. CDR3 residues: CASSPGLVEAFF. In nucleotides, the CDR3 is TGTGCCAGCTCACCGGGCTTGGTAGAAGCTTTCTTT.